This T cell receptor beta chain was recovered during a study of CD8+ T cells in alopecia areata. About the study: Patients took tofacitinib for 6 to 18 months, followed by 6 drug-free months.

Following extraction, RNA underwent reverse transcription to cDNA, which served as the sequencing template. Sequenced by immunoSEQ multiplex PCR; TCRdb stores in-frame clones only, minus some. The sample lists 150,000 to 200,000 clones; roughly 46% were seen once. Germline CDR1 and CDR2: MNHEY and SVGAGI. This CDR3 comprises 15 residues. V dropped 7 bases and J dropped 4 bases, with 20 bases sitting between them. Treatment reported: oral pan-JAK inhibitor, 5-10 mg twice daily. The investigators collected lesional scalp punch biopsies and peripheral blood from alopecia areata patients. This clone occurred a few times. Its target is not known. Study-level results: Among the 100 top clones, expanded CD8+ clones, like scalp clonality, were significantly decreased by tofacitinib. During tofacitinib treatment, many expanded lesional clones remained in scalp and blood.

The sequencing used CD8+ T cells sorted from blood, collected around week 54, from a patient treated with tofacitinib. The chain uses TRBV6-5 and TRBJ2-7; D may match TRBD1 or TRBD2 (5 bases each). The source is a human donor with alopecia areata. The CDR3 nucleotides are TGTGCCAGCATTTCCCAGGGAGAGGGATGGTACGAGCAGTACTTC. It specifies CASISQGEGWYEQYF.